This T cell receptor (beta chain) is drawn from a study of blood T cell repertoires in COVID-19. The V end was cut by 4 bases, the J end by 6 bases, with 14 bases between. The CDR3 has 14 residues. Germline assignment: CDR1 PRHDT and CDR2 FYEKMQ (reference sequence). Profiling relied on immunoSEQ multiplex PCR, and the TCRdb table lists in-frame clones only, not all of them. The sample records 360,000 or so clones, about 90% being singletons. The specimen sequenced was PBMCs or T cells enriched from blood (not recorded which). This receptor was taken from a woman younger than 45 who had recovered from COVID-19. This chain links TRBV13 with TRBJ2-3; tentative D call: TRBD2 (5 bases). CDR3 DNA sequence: TGTGCCAGCAGCTATCCGGGGAACGGGGATACGCAGTATTTT. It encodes CASSYPGNGDTQYF.